The 31 T cell receptor beta chains in this list originate from one sample, sequenced in a study of T-cell reconstitution after alpha-beta-depleted transplantation in children. As it was prepared, the TCRbeta library received unique molecular identifiers. TCRdb reprocessed the PCR reads via MiXCR and lists one record per CDR3 protein. Among 500,000 to 650,000 distinct CDR3 sequences listed, roughly 13% were seen once. The sample was PBMCs, mostly from graft donor cells, taken 360 days after TCRalphabeta/CD19-depleted stem cell transplant. The origin of the receptors is a male patient between 5 and 17 years old who had a stem cell transplant for acute myeloid leukemia, so the T cells may come from the graft donor.

The chain uses TRBV15 and TRBJ1-2; D gene uncertain. The germline V gene encodes CDR1 LNHNV and CDR2 YYDKDF (reference sequence). The CDR3 extends over 20 amino acids. Trimming took off 0 bases at V and 0 bases at J, with 23 bases between the two ends. The CDR3 here is CATSRDLKGTSMRANYGYTF. In nucleotides, the CDR3 is TGTGCCACCAGCAGAGATCTCAAGGGAACCAGTATGAGGGCTAACTATGGCTACACCTTC. Drawing the rest from reference TRBV15 and TRBJ1-2, the complete variable domain is DAMVIQNPRYQVTQFGKPVTLSCSQTLNHNVMYWYQQKSSQAPKLLFHYYDKDFNNEADTPDNFQSRRPNTSFCFLDIRSPGLGDTAMYLCATSRDLKGTSMRANYGYTFGSGTRLTVV.

This clonotype was counted between two and nine times. This rearrangement joins TRBV28 to TRBJ2-5, with no clear D. Per the germline V gene, CDR1 is MDHEN and CDR2 is SYDVKM. This CDR3 has 18 amino acids. V was trimmed by 4 bases and J by 0 bases, leaving 21 bases between them. The CDR3 DNA is TGTGCCAGCAGTTCCCCATCCAGGTTCAACCCGTACCAAGAGACCCAGTACTTC. Amino acid sequence: CASSSPSRFNPYQETQYF.

The table lists this clonotype with a few counts. The chain joins TRBV29-1 to TRBJ2-7; 7 bases match TRBD1. This CDR3 has 14 residues. V lost 6 bases to trimming and J lost 0 bases; unmatched junction nucleotides: 8. Germline CDR1 and CDR2: SQVTM and ANQGSEA. CDR3 bases: TGCAGCGTCGCCGGCGGACAGGCCTCCTACGAGCAGTACTTC. Translation gives CSVAGGQASYEQYF.

This clonotype was counted between two and nine times. This rearrangement joins TRBV5-6 to TRBJ2-1; a possible D gene is TRBD2 (5 bases). CDR1 and CDR2 from the germline V gene are SGHDT and YYEEEE. Trimming cost V 0 bases and J 5 bases, with 27 bases left between them. The CDR3 is made up of 20 amino acids. The CDR3 DNA is TGTGCCAGCAGCTTGGGGGCAGGCTTAGACCTGGGGAGTAGGCACAATGAGCAGTTCTTC. Protein: CASSLGAGLDLGSRHNEQFF.

The chain recombines TRBV7-2 with TRBJ2-7; D not resolved. The CDR3 loop spans 13 amino acids. Germline V gene sequence: CDR1 SGHTA, CDR2 FQGNSA. V lost 3 bases to trimming and J lost 3 bases, with 9 bases between them. CDR3 coding DNA: TGTGCCAGCAGCTTTACCCCGGACTACGAGCAGTACTTC. It specifies CASSFTPDYEQYF.

The chain recombines TRBV10-3 with TRBJ2-5; a possible D gene is TRBD1 (7 bases). Germline V lookup: CDR1 ENHRY, CDR2 SYGVKD. The CDR3 has 14 residues. V dropped 3 bases and J dropped 3 bases, with 11 bases sitting between them. The CDR3 DNA reads TGTGCCATCAGTGACGGCGGGACAGAAGAGACCCAGTACTTC. It is translated as CAISDGGTEETQYF.

This clonotype was seen repeatedly, ten times or more. The chain joins TRBV6-5 to TRBJ2-6; 10 positions match TRBD1. CDR3 length equals 19 residues. Germline CDR1 reads MNHEY; CDR2 reads SVGAGI. Trimming took 1 base from V and 2 from J; bases not matched to a gene: 8. The CDR3 loop reads CASSYWDRGFGTGANVLTF. For the CDR3, the DNA is TGTGCCAGCAGTTACTGGGACAGGGGTTTTGGTACTGGGGCCAACGTCCTGACTTTC.

This clonotype has just a few counts. The V and J genes are TRBV7-9 and TRBJ1-4; the match to TRBD1 covers 7 bases. V dropped 5 bases and J dropped 0; count of bases not matched to a gene: 9. The CDR3 extends over 17 amino acids. CDR1 SEHNR and CDR2 FQNEAQ come from the germline V gene (reference sequence). As DNA, the CDR3 is TGTGCCAGCAGCGGTGAACTTCAGGGGGCAACTAATGAAAAACTGTTTTTT. This gives the protein CASSGELQGATNEKLFF.

This chain links TRBV14 with TRBJ2-1; D is uncertain. This CDR3 is 15 amino acids long. V shed 4 bases and J shed 0 bases, with 10 bases lying between them. Germline V gives CDR1 SGHDN, CDR2 FVKESK. This chain's CDR3 is CASSRSASSYNEQFF. DNA for the CDR3: TGTGCCAGCAGCCGAAGCGCCAGCTCCTACAATGAGCAGTTCTTC.

This clonotype has a handful of counts. The chain couples TRBV28 to TRBJ1-2; the D gene is possibly TRBD1 (6 bases). The V gene's germline CDR1 is MDHEN and CDR2 SYDVKM. CDR3 length: 16 amino acids. Trimming left V 5 bases short and J 3 bases short, with 19 bases between. The DNA of the CDR3 is TGTGCCAGCAGTCCCCAGGAATACAGGGAATACTATGGCTACACCTTC. This sequence encodes CASSPQEYREYYGYTF.

In its sample, this clonotype was seen a few times. V and J are TRBV29-1 and TRBJ1-1, with D perhaps matching TRBD1 (5 bases). The germline V gene has CDR1 SQVTM and CDR2 ANQGSEA. V was cut by 1 base and J by 3 bases, with 9 bases left in between. The CDR3 length is 13 residues. CDR3: CSVEGRAYTEAFF. In nucleotides, the CDR3 is TGCAGCGTTGAAGGCAGGGCTTACACTGAAGCTTTCTTT.

This clonotype was seen only a few times. V is TRBV28 and J is TRBJ1-4, with D possibly matching TRBD1 (6 bases). Germline values: CDR1 MDHEN, CDR2 SYDVKM. The CDR3 runs 16 residues. Trimming took 5 bases from V and 3 from J, leaving 16 bases between them. CDR3 bases: TGTGCCAGCAGTACACCGACAGGAGGTTCTAATGAAAAACTGTTTTTT. This sequence encodes CASSTPTGGSNEKLFF.

Many counts were recorded for this clonotype. The chain is built from TRBV7-2 and TRBJ2-2; D call uncertain. Deletions cut 3 bases from V and 3 bases from J, with 5 bases between. The germline gives CDR1 SGHTA, CDR2 FQGNSA. This CDR3 has 13 residues. Here the CDR3 reads CASSFLDTGELFF. The DNA of the CDR3 is TGTGCCAGCAGCTTCCTAGACACCGGGGAGCTGTTTTTT.

This clonotype was detected a few times. The V call is TRBV20-1, the J call TRBJ2-7, with a possible D match to TRBD1 (6 bases). The CDR3 is made up of 13 amino acids. Trimming took off 6 bases at V and 7 bases at J, with 19 bases between the two ends. Germline V gene sequence: CDR1 DFQATT, CDR2 SNEGSKA (reference sequence). The CDR3 protein is CSAQFPGVGEQYF. For the CDR3, the DNA is TGCAGTGCCCAGTTCCCAGGGGTTGGGGAGCAGTACTTC.

A few counts support this clonotype. The V and J genes are TRBV9 and TRBJ2-7, with D maybe TRBD1 (6 bases). Between the trimmed V and J ends, which lost 1 base and 2 bases, there was a span of 10 bases. Germline CDR1 is SGDLS and CDR2 is YYNGEE. This CDR3 contains 14 residues. CDR3 loop: CASSVLGQAYEQYF. DNA of the CDR3: TGTGCCAGCAGCGTACTGGGACAAGCCTACGAGCAGTACTTC.

V is TRBV30 and J is TRBJ2-3; the D gene is possibly TRBD2 (6 bases). Germline-derived CDR1 and CDR2 are GTSNPN and SVGIG (reference sequence). The V gene lost 2 bases and the J gene lost 1 base, with 22 bases spanning the gap. The CDR3 length is 18 residues. CDR3 loop: CAWSLSGRGLAGTDTQYF. The CDR3 nucleotides read TGTGCCTGGAGTTTATCAGGTAGGGGACTGGCTGGCACAGATACGCAGTATTTT.

This clonotype was counted ten times or more. The chain is built from TRBV29-1 and TRBJ2-3; D is undetermined. The CDR3 is 13 residues long. Per germline, CDR1 SQVTM and CDR2 ANQGSEA. V was trimmed by 4 bases and J by 2 bases, leaving 10 bases between them. CDR3 DNA: TGCAGCGTTGGCCAGCCTACCACAGATACGCAGTATTTT. The encoded protein is CSVGQPTTDTQYF.

The V gene is TRBV14, the J gene TRBJ2-7; TRBD2 matches at 9 bases. V lost 4 bases and J lost 2; bases outside the gene matches: 12. The V gene's germline CDR1 is SGHDN and CDR2 FVKESK. The CDR3 totals 17 residues. Here the CDR3 reads CASSPRGRGRNPYEQYF. The CDR3 bases are TGTGCCAGCAGCCCCCGCGGGAGGGGGCGCAACCCCTACGAGCAGTACTTC.

This clonotype was detected a few times. The chain joins TRBV19 to TRBJ1-6; D remains unclear. CDR1 and CDR2 from the germline V gene are LNHDA and SQIVND (reference sequence). Trimming removed 9 bases at V and 2 bases at J, with 11 bases between. This CDR3 is 14 amino acids long. As DNA, the CDR3 is TGTGCCAGCTGCTCGGAGACCTATAATTCACCCCTCCACTTT. Its translation is CASCSETYNSPLHF.

Worth noting for this clonotype: With a much larger clone just one base away, this may be a read error. The missing conserved phenylalanine or tryptophan at the end of this CDR3 makes a read error likely. This sequence joins TRBV4-2 and TRBJ2-5, with TRBD2 matching over 7 bases. The CDR3 length is 15 residues. Germline V gene sequence: CDR1 LGHNA, CDR2 YNFKEQ. Unmatched junction bases numbered 7, after V lost 1 base and J lost 5 bases. In nucleotides, the CDR3 is TGTGCCAGCAGCCAAGGGGGTGGCGGGAGTGAGACCCAGTACATC. Protein product: CASSQGGGGSETQYI.

The chain recombines TRBV5-1 with TRBJ2-7; TRBD1 matches at 11 bases. In germline, CDR1 is SGHRS, CDR2 YFSETQ. V trimming: 0 bases; J trimming: 3 bases; junction bases outside the gene matches: 5. CDR3 length: 16 amino acids. The CDR3 DNA is TGCGCCAGCAGCTTGGATCACGGGACAGGGGGCTACGAGCAGTACTTC. It is translated as CASSLDHGTGGYEQYF.

Many counts were recorded for this clonotype. The gene calls are TRBV25-1 and TRBJ2-1; no reliable D call. The length of the CDR3 is 14 residues. Germline loops: CDR1 MGHDK, CDR2 SYGVNS. V was cut by 3 bases and J by 5 bases, with 11 bases left in between. The CDR3 DNA follows: TGTGCCAGCAGTGATTTGGTGGCAGACAATGAGCAGTTCTTC. Its protein is CASSDLVADNEQFF.

V is TRBV15 and J is TRBJ2-5, with 9 bases fitting TRBD1. Germline V gives CDR1 LNHNV, CDR2 YYDKDF (reference sequence). CDR3 size: 15 residues. V shed 3 bases, J shed 2 bases, and the junction held 4 bases outside the gene matches. The CDR3 DNA sequence: TGTGCCACCAGCAGGGTGACAGGGGGGCAAGAGACCCAGTACTTC. It codes for CATSRVTGGQETQYF.

This clonotype was seen many times. The chain employs TRBV12-3 or TRBV12-4 and TRBJ2-7; perhaps TRBD1 as D (6 bases). The CDR3 sequence is 15 residues long. V was cut by 0 bases and J by 3 bases, with 12 bases left in between. CDR3 bases: TGTGCCAGCAGTTTAGCGGGTGGCAGGGGCTACGAGCAGTACTTC. Protein product: CASSLAGGRGYEQYF.

This clonotype was seen a handful of times. This chain links TRBV7-2 with TRBJ2-7; no clear D. Trimming took 2 bases from V and 2 from J, leaving 19 bases between them. This CDR3 has 17 residues. Germline CDR1 reads SGHTA; CDR2 reads FQGNSA. DNA for the CDR3: TGTGCCAGCAGCTTAAAGTCGAGGCGACTCGGCCCCTACGAGCAGTACTTC. This sequence encodes CASSLKSRRLGPYEQYF. Full variable domain (remainder filled in from reference TRBV7-2 and TRBJ2-7): GAGVSQSPSNKVTEKGKDVELRCDPISGHTALYWYRQSLGQGLEFLIYFQGNSAPDKSGLPSDRFSAERTGGSVSTLTIQRTQQEDSAVYLCASSLKSRRLGPYEQYFGPGTRLTVT.

In its sample, this clonotype was seen a few times. The rearrangement uses TRBV30 and TRBJ2-4; 7 bases fit TRBD1. CDR1 and CDR2 (germline): GTSNPN, SVGIG (reference sequence). This CDR3 has 15 residues. The V and J ends lost 3 bases and 1 base, in that order; junction bases with no gene match: 6. The CDR3, as DNA: TGTGCCTGGAGAATTAGGGGACAGGCCAAAAACATTCAGTACTTC. This sequence encodes CAWRIRGQAKNIQYF.

This clonotype was recorded at least ten times. The chain has TRBV25-1 and TRBJ1-1, with unresolved D. V lost 5 bases, J lost 6 bases, and 7 bases lay in between. The CDR3 runs 11 residues. CDR1 and CDR2 from the germline V gene are MGHDK and SYGVNS. CDR3 sequence: CASSTWAEAFF. The CDR3 nucleotides read TGTGCCAGCAGTACCTGGGCTGAAGCTTTCTTT. The full variable domain, with the rest looked up from reference TRBV25-1 and TRBJ1-1, is EADIYQTPRYLVIGTGKKITLECSQTMGHDKMYWYQQDPGMELHLIHYSYGVNSTEKGDLSSESTVSRIRTEHFPLTLESARPSHTSQYLCASSTWAEAFFGQGTRLTVV.

This clonotype was seen many times. This chain connects TRBV12-3 or TRBV12-4 to TRBJ2-7, with unresolved D. V shed 3 bases and J shed 6 bases, with 9 bases lying between them. CDR3 length equals 12 residues. In DNA form, the CDR3 reads TGTGCCAGCAGTTTTGAAGGTCGCGAGCAGTACTTC. Translated, it gives CASSFEGREQYF.

This clonotype has more than one count but fewer than ten. The chain has TRBV7-3 and TRBJ2-1; 7 nucleotides line up with TRBD2. Trimming cost V 4 bases and J 8 bases; bases outside gene matches: 8. CDR3 length equals 14 residues. The germline gives CDR1 SGHTA, CDR2 FQGTGA. The CDR3 sequence is CASSYSGTTDEQFF. CDR3 sequence (DNA): TGTGCCAGCAGCTACTCGGGGACTACTGATGAGCAGTTCTTC. Filled out from reference TRBV7-3 and TRBJ2-1, the complete variable domain reads GAGVSQTPSNKVTEKGKYVELRCDPISGHTALYWYRQSLGQGPEFLIYFQGTGAADDSGLPNDRFFAVRPEGSVSTLKIQRTERGDSAVYLCASSYSGTTDEQFFGPGTRLTVL.

J is TRBJ1-4 and V is TRBV10-1; D not certain. From germline, CDR1 is WNHNN and CDR2 SYGVQD (reference sequence). Deletions cut 7 bases from V and 6 bases from J, with 3 bases between. This CDR3 spans 10 amino acids. As DNA, the CDR3 is TGCGCCAGCAAGGATGAAAAACTGTTTTTT. Its translation: CASKDEKLFF.

This clonotype was observed at least ten times. The chain carries TRBV29-1 and TRBJ2-7; no firm D call. The germline gives CDR1 SQVTM, CDR2 ANQGSEA. V lost 6 bases and J 5 bases, leaving 20 bases between the germline ends. This CDR3 is 14 amino acids long. The CDR3 coding sequence is TGCAGCGTCACTTTACTCTTGGGGTCGAACGAGCAGTACTTC. It yields the protein CSVTLLLGSNEQYF.